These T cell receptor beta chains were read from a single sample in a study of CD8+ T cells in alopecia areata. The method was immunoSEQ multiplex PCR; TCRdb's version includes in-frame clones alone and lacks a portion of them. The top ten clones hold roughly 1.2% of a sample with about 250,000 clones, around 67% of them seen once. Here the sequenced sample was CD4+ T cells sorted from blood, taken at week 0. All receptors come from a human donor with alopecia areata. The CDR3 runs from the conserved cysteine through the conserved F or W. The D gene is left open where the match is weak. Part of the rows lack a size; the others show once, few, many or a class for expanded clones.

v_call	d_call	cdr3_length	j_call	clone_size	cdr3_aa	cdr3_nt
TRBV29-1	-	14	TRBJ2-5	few	CSVEVSGDQETQYF	TGCAGCGTTGAAGTATCAGGGGACCAAGAGACCCAGTACTTC
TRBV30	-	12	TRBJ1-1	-	CAWSHSNTEAFF	TGTGCCTGGAGTCACAGCAACACTGAAGCTTTCTTT
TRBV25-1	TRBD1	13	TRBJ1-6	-	CASTGQGGSPLHF	TGTGCCAGCACCGGACAGGGGGGATCACCCCTCCACTTT
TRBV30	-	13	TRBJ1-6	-	CAWSGQGLSPLHF	TGTGCCTGGAGTGGGCAAGGTTTGTCACCCCTCCACTTT
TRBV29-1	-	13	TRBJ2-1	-	CSVMFGVLNEQFF	TGCAGCGTTATGTTCGGGGTACTCAATGAGCAGTTCTTC
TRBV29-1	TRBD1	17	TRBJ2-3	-	CSVAPRTGPTSPDTQYF	TGCAGCGTCGCCCCAAGGACAGGCCCAACGAGCCCAGATACGCAGTATTTT
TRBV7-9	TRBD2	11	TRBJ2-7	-	CASSFGREQYF	TGTGCCAGCAGCTTCGGGAGGGAGCAGTACTTC
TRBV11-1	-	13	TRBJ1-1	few	CASSLSASLEAFF	TGTGCCAGCAGCTTATCCGCTAGCCTGGAGGCTTTCTTT
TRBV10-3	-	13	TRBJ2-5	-	CAISESRVETQYF	TGTGCCATCAGTGAGAGCAGGGTAGAGACCCAGTACTTC
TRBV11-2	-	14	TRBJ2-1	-	CASSLDPGSNEQFF	TGTGCCAGCAGCTTAGATCCGGGATCCAATGAGCAGTTCTTC
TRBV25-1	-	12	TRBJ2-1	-	CASSSWGDEQFF	TGTGCCAGCAGCTCCTGGGGGGATGAGCAGTTCTTC
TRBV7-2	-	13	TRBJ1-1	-	CASSLWQDTEAFF	TGTGCCAGCAGCTTATGGCAGGACACTGAAGCTTTCTTT
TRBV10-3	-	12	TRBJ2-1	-	CAIMTAYNEQFF	TGTGCCATCATGACAGCCTACAATGAGCAGTTCTTC
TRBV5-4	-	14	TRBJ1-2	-	CASSLGTLNYGYTF	TGTGCCAGCAGCTTGGGGACTCTTAACTATGGCTACACCTTC
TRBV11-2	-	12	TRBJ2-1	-	CASSPPGLLGLF	TGTGCCAGCAGCCCCCCGGGTCTCCTCGGGCTCTTC
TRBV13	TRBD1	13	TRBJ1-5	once	CASSRTGRQPQHF	TGTGCCAGCAGTCGGACAGGGCGTCAGCCCCAGCATTTT
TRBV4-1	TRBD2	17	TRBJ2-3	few	CASSQLTSGGAKDTQYF	TGCGCCAGCAGCCAGCTTACTAGCGGGGGGGCCAAAGATACGCAGTATTTT
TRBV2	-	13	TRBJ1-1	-	CASRGVWDNEAFF	TGTGCCAGCAGGGGGGTTTGGGACAATGAAGCTTTCTTT
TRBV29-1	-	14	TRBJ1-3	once	CSVEPGHSGNTIYF	TGCAGCGTTGAACCGGGCCACTCTGGAAACACCATATATTTT
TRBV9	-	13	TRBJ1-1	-	CASTTAMNTEAFF	TGTGCCAGCACGACAGCCATGAACACTGAAGCTTTCTTT
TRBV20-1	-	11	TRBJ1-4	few	CSAPKQEKLFF	TGCAGTGCTCCAAAGCAGGAAAAACTGTTTTTT
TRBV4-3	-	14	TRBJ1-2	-	CASSQVGGRYGYTF	TGCGCCAGCAGCCAAGTGGGAGGCCGCTATGGCTACACCTTC
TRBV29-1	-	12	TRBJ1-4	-	CSVQTDREKLFF	TGCAGCGTTCAAACTGACAGGGAAAAACTGTTTTTT
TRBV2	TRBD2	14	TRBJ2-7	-	CASSTSGGTYEQYF	TGTGCCAGCAGTACTAGCGGGGGCACCTACGAGCAGTACTTC
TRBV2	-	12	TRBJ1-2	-	CASSEDSYGYTF	TGTGCCAGCAGTGAAGACAGCTATGGCTACACCTTC
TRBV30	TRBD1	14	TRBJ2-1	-	CAWMPGQVYNEQFF	TGTGCCTGGATGCCGGGACAGGTATACAATGAGCAGTTCTTC
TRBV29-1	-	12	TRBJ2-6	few	CSIDAGANVLTF	TGCAGCATTGACGCTGGGGCCAACGTCCTGACTTTC
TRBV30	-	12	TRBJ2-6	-	CAWSHGANVLTF	TGTGCCTGGAGTCATGGGGCCAACGTCCTGACTTTC
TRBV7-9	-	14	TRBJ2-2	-	CASSLLAQTGELFF	TGTGCCAGCAGCTTACTCGCCCAAACCGGGGAGCTGTTTTTT
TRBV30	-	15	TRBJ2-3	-	CAWSVGRSSTDTQYF	TGTGCCTGGAGCGTCGGGCGGTCTAGCACAGATACGCAGTATTTT
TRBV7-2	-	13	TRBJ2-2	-	CASSVGRDRELFF	TGTGCCAGCAGCGTGGGTAGGGACAGGGAGCTGTTTTTT
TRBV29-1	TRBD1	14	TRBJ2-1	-	CSVEGDRGYNEQFF	TGCAGCGTTGAAGGTGACAGGGGTTACAATGAGCAGTTCTTC
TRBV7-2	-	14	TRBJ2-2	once	CASSLVTVTGELFF	TGTGCCAGCAGCTTAGTAACGGTCACCGGGGAGCTGTTTTTT
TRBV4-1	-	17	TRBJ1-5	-	CASSQVSGEFSNQPQHF	TGCGCCAGCAGCCAAGTAAGCGGAGAATTTAGCAATCAGCCCCAGCATTTT
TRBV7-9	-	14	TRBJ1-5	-	CASSLDRENQPQHF	TGTGCCAGCAGCTTAGACAGGGAGAATCAGCCCCAGCATTTT
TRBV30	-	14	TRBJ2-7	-	CAFHRTARPYEQYF	TGTGCCTTCCATCGCACAGCAAGACCCTACGAGCAATACTTC